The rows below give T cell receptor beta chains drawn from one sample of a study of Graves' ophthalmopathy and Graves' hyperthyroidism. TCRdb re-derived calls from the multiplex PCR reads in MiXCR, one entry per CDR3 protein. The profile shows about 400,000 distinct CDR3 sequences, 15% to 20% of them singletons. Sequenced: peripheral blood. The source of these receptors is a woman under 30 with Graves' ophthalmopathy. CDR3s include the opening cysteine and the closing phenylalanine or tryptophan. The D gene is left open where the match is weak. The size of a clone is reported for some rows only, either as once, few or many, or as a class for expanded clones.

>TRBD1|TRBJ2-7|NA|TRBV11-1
TGTGCCAGCAGCTGGAGACAGGGTCACAACGAGCAGTACTTC
CASSWRQGHNEQYF
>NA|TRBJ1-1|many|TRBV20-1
TGCAGTGCGGTAGAGAGGGCGCTGAACACTGAAGCTTTCTTT
CSAVERALNTEAFF
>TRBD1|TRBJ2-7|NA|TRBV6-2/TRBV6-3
TGTGCCAGCAGTTACGGGGACAGCGAGTCCTACGAGCAGTACTTC
CASSYGDSESYEQYF
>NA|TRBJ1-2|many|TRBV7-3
TGTGCCAGCAGCCCCTCACGCGGACAGTCGGCGGAGGGCTACACCTTC
CASSPSRGQSAEGYTF
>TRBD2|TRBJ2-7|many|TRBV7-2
TGTGCCAGCAGCTCCTCTAGCGGGGGGGTCGAGCAGTACTTC
CASSSSSGGVEQYF
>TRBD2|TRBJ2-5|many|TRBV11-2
TGTGCCAGCAGCTTAGGCCCCGGGAGGGGCCGCTACGGAGAGACCCAGTACTTC
CASSLGPGRGRYGETQYF
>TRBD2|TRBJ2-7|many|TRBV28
TGTGCCACCACCCCCCCCTCTTGGACTAGCGGGAGGTACTACGAGCAGTACTTC
CATTPPSWTSGRYYEQYF
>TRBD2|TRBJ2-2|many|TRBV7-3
TGTGCCAGCAGCTTACTGGCGGGGGGGCCCTCGACCGGGGAGCTGTTTTTT
CASSLLAGGPSTGELFF
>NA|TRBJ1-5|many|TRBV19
TGTGCCAGTAGTATTGCAGGGTCTTTCGGCAATCAGCCCCAGCATTTT
CASSIAGSFGNQPQHF
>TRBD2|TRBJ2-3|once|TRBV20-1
TGCAGTGCTAGAGATTACCGGGAGGGGGGCACAGATACGCAGTATTTT
CSARDYREGGTDTQYF
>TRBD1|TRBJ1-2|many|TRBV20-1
TGCAGTGCTAGAGCCCTACAGGGGACCCAGGGCTATGGCTACACCTTC
CSARALQGTQGYGYTF
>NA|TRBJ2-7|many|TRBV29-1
TGCAGCGTGTACAGGCCCCCCTCCTACGAGCAGTACTTC
CSVYRPPSYEQYF
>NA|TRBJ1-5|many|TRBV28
TGTGCCAGCAATCCTATCGACAGGTATAGCAATCAGCCCCAGCATTTT
CASNPIDRYSNQPQHF
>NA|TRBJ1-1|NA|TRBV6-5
TGTGCCAGCAGTTACTTCGGGGGGTGGACGGACACTGAAGCTTTCTTT
CASSYFGGWTDTEAFF
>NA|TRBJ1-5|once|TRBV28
TGTGCCAGCAGTTCGACGGTTCAGCCCCAGCATTTT
CASSSTVQPQHF
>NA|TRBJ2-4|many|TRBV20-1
TGCAGTGCTAGAGTACCAGGGAAAGCCAAAAACATTCAGTACTTC
CSARVPGKAKNIQYF
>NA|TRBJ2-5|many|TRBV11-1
TGTGCCAGCAGCCGAAAGTCCGCGGGGGCGCGACAAGAGACCCAGTACTTC
CASSRKSAGARQETQYF
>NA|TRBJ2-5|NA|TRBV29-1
TGCAGCGGTTCTACCCAAGAGACCCAGTACTTC
CSGSTQETQYF
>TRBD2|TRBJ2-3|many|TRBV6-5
TGTGCCAGCAGTTTGACTAGCGGGAGGCCGTGGGATACGCAGTATTTT
CASSLTSGRPWDTQYF
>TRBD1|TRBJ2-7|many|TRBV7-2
TGTGCCAGCAGCCGGGAGGGGACAGGGGTTTACGAGCAGTACTTC
CASSREGTGVYEQYF
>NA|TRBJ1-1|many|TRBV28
TGTGCCAGCAGACAGATGAACACTGAAGCTTTCTTT
CASRQMNTEAFF
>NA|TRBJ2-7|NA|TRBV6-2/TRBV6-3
TGTGCCAGCAGTTCTGGATTCGTCTCGGGCTTCTACGAGCAGTACTTC
CASSSGFVSGFYEQYF